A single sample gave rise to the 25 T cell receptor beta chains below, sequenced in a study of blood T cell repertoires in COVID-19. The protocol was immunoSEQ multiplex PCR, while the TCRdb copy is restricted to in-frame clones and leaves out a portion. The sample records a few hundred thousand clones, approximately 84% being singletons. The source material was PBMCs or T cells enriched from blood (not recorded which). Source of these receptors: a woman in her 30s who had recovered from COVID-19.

The CDR3 region has the DNA TGTGCCAGCAGTCCCACCCGGCGTGGCGGGGGGAGGCGGGGTACGCAGTATTTT. Translating it yields CASSPTRRGGGRRGTQYF. The V gene is TRBV28, the J gene TRBJ2-3; 8 bases map to TRBD2. The V gene end was trimmed by 5 bases and the J gene end by 8 bases; junction bases not matched to a gene: 21. Per the germline V gene, CDR1 is MDHEN and CDR2 is SYDVKM. CDR3 size: 18 residues.

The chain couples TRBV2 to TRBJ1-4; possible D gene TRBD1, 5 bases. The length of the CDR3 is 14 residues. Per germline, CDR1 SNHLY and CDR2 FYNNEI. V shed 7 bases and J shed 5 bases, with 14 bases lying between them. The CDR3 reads CASTRGRSNEKLFF. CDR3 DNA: TGTGCCAGCACAAGGGGTCGGTCGAATGAAAAACTGTTTTTT. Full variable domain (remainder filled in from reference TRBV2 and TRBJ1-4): EPEVTQTPSHQVTQMGQEVILRCVPISNHLYFYWYRQILGQKVEFLVSFYNNEISEKSEIFDDQFSVERPDGSNFTLKIRSTKLEDSAMYFCASTRGRSNEKLFFGSGTQLSVL.

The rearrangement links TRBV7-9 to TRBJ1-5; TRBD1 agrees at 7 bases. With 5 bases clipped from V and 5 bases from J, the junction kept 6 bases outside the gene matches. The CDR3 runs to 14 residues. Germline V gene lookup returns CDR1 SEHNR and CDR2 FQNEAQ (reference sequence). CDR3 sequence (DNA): TGTGCCAGCAGCCACCGGGACAGCTATCAGCCCCAGCATTTT. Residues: CASSHRDSYQPQHF.

As DNA, the CDR3 is TGTGCCAGCAGTGGGAGCGGGGGGCGGGTAGATACGCAGTATTTT. Translated, it gives CASSGSGGRVDTQYF. This chain uses TRBV28 with TRBJ2-3; 9 nucleotides align to TRBD2. Looked up from germline, CDR1 is MDHEN and CDR2 is SYDVKM. V was clipped by 5 bases and J by 5 bases; unmatched bases: 8. The CDR3 covers 15 residues.

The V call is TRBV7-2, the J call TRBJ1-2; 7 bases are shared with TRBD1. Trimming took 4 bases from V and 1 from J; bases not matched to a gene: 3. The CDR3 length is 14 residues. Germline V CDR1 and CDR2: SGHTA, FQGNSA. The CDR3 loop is CASSSGQINYGYTF. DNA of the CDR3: TGTGCCAGCAGCTCGGGACAGATTAACTATGGCTACACCTTC.

CDR3 protein: CASSLLAGMAGELFF. DNA of the CDR3: TGTGCCAGCAGCTTATTGGCGGGCATGGCCGGGGAGCTGTTTTTT. V is TRBV7-9 and J is TRBJ2-2; perhaps TRBD2 as D (5 bases). The germline gives CDR1 SEHNR, CDR2 FQNEAQ (reference sequence). The CDR3 consists of 15 residues. V lost 2 bases and J lost 6, with 13 bases in between. Supplemented by reference TRBV7-9 and TRBJ2-2, the full variable domain reads DTGVSQNPRHKITKRGQNVTFRCDPISEHNRLYWYRQTLGQGPEFLTYFQNEAQLEKSRLLSDRFSAERPKGSFSTLEIQRTEQGDSAMYLCASSLLAGMAGELFFGEGSRLTVL.

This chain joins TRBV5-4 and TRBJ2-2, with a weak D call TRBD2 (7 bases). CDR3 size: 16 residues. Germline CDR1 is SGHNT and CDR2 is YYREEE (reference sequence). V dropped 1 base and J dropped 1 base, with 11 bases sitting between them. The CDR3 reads CASSLRGGMNTGELFF. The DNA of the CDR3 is TGTGCCAGCAGCTTGAGGGGGGGCATGAACACCGGGGAGCTGTTTTTT.

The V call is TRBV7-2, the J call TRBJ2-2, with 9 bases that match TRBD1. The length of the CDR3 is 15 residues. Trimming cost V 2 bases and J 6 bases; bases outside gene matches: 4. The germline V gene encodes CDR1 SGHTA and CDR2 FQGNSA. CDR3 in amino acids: CASSLLQGASGELFF. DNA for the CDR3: TGTGCCAGCAGCTTACTACAGGGGGCGTCCGGGGAGCTGTTTTTT.

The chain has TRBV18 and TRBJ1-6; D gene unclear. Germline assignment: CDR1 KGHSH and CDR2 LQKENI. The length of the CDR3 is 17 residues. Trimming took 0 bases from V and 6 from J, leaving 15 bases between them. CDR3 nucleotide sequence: TGTGCCAGCTCACCACCGGAGGGCGAGGCCCTTAATTCACCCCTCCACTTT. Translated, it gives CASSPPEGEALNSPLHF.

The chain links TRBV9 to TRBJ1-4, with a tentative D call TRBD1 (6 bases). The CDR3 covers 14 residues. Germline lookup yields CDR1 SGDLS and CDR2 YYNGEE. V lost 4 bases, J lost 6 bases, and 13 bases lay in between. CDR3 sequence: CASSFGGADEKLFF. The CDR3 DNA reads TGTGCCAGCAGCTTTGGGGGGGCGGATGAAAAACTGTTTTTT.

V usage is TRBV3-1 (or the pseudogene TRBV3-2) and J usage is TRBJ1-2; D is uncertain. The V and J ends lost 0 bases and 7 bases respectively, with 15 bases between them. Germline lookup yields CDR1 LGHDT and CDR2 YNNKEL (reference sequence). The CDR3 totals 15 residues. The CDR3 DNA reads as TGTGCCAGCAGCCAAGATTTGGCGGGCTCCGGTGGCTACACCTTC. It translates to CASSQDLAGSGGYTF.

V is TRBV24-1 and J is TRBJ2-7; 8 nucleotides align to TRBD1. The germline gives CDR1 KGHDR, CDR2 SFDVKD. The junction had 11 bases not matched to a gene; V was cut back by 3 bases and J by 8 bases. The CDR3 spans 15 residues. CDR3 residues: CATSDTRGPQGKQYF. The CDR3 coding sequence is TGTGCCACCAGTGATACCAGGGGGCCCCAAGGGAAGCAGTACTTC.

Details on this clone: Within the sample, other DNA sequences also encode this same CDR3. The CDR3 DNA sequence: TGTGCCAGCAGCGTAGGACAGGGGAGAGAGACCCAGTACTTC. This codes for CASSVGQGRETQYF. This chain connects TRBV9 to TRBJ2-5; TRBD1 agrees at 8 bases. The CDR3 has 14 residues. Germline assignment: CDR1 SGDLS and CDR2 YYNGEE. Germline trimming cut 0 bases from V and 4 bases from J; bases unmatched to any gene: 2.

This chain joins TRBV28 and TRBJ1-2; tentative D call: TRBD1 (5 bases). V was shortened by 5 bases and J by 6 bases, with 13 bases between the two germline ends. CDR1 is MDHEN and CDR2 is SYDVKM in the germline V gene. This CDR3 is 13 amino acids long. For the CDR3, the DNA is TGTGCCAGCAGTGGCGGGGCGGCAAATGGCTACACCTTC. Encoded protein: CASSGGAANGYTF.

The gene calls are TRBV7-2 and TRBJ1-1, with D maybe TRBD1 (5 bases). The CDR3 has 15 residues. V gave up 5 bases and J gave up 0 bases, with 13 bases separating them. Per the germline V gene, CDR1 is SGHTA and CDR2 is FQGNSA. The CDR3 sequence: CASSTQGVMNTEAFF. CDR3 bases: TGTGCCAGCAGCACCCAAGGGGTGATGAACACTGAAGCTTTCTTT.

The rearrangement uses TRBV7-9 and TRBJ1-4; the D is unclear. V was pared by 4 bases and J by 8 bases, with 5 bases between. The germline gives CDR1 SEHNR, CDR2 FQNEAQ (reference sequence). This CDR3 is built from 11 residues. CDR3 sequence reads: CASSSQEKLFF. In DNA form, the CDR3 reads TGTGCCAGCAGCTCCCAGGAAAAACTGTTTTTT.

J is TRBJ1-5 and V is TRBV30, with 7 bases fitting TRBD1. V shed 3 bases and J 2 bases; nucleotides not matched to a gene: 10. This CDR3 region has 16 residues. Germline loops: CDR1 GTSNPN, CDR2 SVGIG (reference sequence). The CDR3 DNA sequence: TGTGCCTGGAGCCCGACAGGGCCCCTTGGCAATCAGCCCCAGCATTTT. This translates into CAWSPTGPLGNQPQHF.

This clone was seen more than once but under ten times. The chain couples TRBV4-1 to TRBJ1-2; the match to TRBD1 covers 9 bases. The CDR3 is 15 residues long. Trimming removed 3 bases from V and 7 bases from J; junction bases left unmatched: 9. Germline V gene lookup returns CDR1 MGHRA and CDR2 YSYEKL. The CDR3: CASSQAGQGNAGYTF. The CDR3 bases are TGCGCCAGCAGCCAGGCCGGACAGGGGAACGCTGGCTACACCTTC.

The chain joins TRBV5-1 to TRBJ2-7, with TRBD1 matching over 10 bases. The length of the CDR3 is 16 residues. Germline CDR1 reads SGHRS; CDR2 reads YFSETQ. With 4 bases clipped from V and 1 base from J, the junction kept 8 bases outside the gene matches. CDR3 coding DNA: TGCGCCAGCAGCCCGGGGGGACAGGGGCCTTCCTACGAGCAGTACTTC. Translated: CASSPGGQGPSYEQYF. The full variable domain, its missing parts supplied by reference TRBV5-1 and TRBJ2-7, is KAGVTQTPRYLIKTRGQQVTLSCSPISGHRSVSWYQQTPGQGLQFLFEYFSETQRNKGNFPGRFSGRQFSNSRSEMNVSTLELGDSALYLCASSPGGQGPSYEQYFGPGTRLTVT.

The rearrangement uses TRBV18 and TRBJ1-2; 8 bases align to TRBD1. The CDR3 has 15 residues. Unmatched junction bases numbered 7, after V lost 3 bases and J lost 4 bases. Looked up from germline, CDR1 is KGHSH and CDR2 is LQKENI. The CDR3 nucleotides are TGTGCCAGCTCACCGGGACAGGCCGGTGGCTATGGCTACACCTTC. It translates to CASSPGQAGGYGYTF.

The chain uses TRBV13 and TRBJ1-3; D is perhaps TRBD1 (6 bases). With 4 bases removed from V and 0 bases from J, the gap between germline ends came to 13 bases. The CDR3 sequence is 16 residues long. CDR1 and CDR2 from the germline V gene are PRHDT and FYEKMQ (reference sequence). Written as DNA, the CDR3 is TGTGCCAGCAGCTCAACTGGACAGCCCTCTGGAAACACCATATATTTT. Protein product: CASSSTGQPSGNTIYF.

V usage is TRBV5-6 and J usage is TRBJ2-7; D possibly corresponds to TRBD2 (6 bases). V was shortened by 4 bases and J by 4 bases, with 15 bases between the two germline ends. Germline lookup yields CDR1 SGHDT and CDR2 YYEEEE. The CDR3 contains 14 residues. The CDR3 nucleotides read TGTGCCAGCAGCCCGGGTGGGGGGAGATACGAGCAGTACTTC. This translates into CASSPGGGRYEQYF.

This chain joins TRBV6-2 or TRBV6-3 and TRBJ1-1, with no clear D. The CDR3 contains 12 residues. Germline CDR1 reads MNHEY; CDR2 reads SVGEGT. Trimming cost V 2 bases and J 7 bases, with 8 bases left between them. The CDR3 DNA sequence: TGTGCCAGCAGTTACGGAGGGAATGAAGCTTTCTTT. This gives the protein CASSYGGNEAFF.

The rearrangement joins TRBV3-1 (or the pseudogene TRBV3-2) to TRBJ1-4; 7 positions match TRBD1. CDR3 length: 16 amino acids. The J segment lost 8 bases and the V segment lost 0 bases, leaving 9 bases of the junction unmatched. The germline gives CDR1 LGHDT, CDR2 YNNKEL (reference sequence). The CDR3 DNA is TGTGCCAGCAGCCAAGATCGAACAGGGGCGGGGGAAAAACTGTTTTTT. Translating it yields CASSQDRTGAGEKLFF.

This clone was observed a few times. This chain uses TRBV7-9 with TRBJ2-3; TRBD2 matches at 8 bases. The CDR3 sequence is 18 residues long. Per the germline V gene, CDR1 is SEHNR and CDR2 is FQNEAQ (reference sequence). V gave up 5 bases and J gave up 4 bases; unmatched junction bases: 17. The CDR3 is CASSPARRGGSDSDTQYF. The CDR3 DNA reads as TGTGCCAGCAGCCCGGCCCGCCGCGGGGGGTCAGATTCAGATACGCAGTATTTT.